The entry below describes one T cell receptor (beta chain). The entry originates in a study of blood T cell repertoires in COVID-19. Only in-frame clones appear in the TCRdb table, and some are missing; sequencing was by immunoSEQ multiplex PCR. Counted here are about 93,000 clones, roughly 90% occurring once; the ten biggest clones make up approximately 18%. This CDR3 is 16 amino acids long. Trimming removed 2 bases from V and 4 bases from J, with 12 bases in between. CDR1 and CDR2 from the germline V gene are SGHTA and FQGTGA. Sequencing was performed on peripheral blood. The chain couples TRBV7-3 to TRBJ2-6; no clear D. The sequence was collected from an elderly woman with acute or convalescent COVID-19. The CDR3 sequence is CASSLLVPVGANVLTF. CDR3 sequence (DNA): TGTGCCAGCAGCTTACTGGTCCCGGTGGGGGCCAACGTCCTGACTTTC.